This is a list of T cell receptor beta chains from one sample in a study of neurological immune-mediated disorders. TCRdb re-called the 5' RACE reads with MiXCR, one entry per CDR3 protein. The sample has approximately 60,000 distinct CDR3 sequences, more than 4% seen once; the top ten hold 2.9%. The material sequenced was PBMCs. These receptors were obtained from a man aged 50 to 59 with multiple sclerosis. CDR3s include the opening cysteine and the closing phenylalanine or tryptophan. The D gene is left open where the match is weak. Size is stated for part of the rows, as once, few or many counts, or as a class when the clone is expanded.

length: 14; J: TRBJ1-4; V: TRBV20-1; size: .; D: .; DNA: TGCAGTGCTTACCTAGTGGGGACCGGCGAAAAACTGTTTTTT; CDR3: CSAYLVGTGEKLFF
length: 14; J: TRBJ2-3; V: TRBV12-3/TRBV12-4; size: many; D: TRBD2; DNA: TGTGCCAGCAGTTGGACTAGCTTCACAGATACGCAGTATTTT; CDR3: CASSWTSFTDTQYF
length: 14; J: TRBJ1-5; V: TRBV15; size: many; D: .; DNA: TGTGCCACCAGCAGAGCAATCTACAATCAGCCCCAGCATTTT; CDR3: CATSRAIYNQPQHF
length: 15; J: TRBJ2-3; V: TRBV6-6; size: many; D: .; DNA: TGTGCCAGCAGTCCTTCGGAGTCTAGCACAGATACGCAGTATTTT; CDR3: CASSPSESSTDTQYF
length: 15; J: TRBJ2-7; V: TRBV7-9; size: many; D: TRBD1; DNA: TGTGCCAGCGTTGGAGGGACAGGGGGTTTTTACGAGCAGTACTTC; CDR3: CASVGGTGGFYEQYF
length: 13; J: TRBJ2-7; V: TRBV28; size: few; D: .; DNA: TGTGCCAGCAGTTTATCCATTGCGGGCGAGCAGTACTTC; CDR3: CASSLSIAGEQYF
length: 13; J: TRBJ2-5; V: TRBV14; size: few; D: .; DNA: TGTGCCAGCAGCGCCGGGACTGTTACGACCCAGTACTTC; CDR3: CASSAGTVTTQYF
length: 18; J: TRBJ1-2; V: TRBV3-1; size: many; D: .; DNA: TGTGCCAGCAGCCAAGGGGGCCCGCAGGGTGCATTGAACTATGGCTACACCTTC; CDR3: CASSQGGPQGALNYGYTF
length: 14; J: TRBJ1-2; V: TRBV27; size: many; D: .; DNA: TGTGCCAGCAGTCGGCCAGGGGTGAATAGCGGCTACACCTTC; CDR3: CASSRPGVNSGYTF
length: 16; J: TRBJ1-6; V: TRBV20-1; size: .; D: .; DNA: TGCAGTGCTAGAGATACGAGGGTGGGATATAATTCACCCCTCAACTTT; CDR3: CSARDTRVGYNSPLNF
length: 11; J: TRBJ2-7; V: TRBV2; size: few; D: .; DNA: TGTGCCAGCACAACCGACTACGAGCAGTACTTC; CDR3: CASTTDYEQYF
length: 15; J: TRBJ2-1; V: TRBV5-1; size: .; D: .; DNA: TGCGCCAGCAGCCCAGGGACCAGCTCCTACAATGAGCAGTTCTTC; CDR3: CASSPGTSSYNEQFF
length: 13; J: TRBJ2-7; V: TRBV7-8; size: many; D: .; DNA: TGTGCATGCGCGAGGCAGACGGACTACGAGCAGTACTTC; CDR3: CACARQTDYEQYF
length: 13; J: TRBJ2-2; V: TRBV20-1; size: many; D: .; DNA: TGCAGTGCTACGTTACAGTACACCGGGGAGCTGTTTTTT; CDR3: CSATLQYTGELFF
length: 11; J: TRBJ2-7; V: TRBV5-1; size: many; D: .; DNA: TGCGCCAGCAGTCGGGACAACGAGCAGTACTTC; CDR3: CASSRDNEQYF
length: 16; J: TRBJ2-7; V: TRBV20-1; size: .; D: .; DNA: TGCAGTGCTAGAGATCGGGCGGGTCCCACTGCCTACGAGCAGTACTTC; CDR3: CSARDRAGPTAYEQYF
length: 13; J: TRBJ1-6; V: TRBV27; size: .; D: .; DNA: TGTGCCAGCAGTAGGGCAGGGGATTCACCCCTCCACTTT; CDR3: CASSRAGDSPLHF
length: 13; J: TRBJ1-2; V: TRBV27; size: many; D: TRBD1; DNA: TGTGCCAGCAGGGACAGGAACAACTATGGCTACACCTTC; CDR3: CASRDRNNYGYTF
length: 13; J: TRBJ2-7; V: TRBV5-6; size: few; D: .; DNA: TGTGCCAGCAGCTTGAAAACCATGGGGGAGCAGTACTTC; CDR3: CASSLKTMGEQYF
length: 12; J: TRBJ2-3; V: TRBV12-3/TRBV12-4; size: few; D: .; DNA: TGTGCCAGCAGTAGGGGTAGGGATACGCAGTATTTT; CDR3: CASSRGRDTQYF
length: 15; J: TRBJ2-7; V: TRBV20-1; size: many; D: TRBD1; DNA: TGCAGTGCTAGAGATGAGGACAGGGTACCCTACGAGCAGTACTTC; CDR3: CSARDEDRVPYEQYF
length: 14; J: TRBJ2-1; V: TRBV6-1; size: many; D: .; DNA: TGTGCCAGCAGTGACTCCCGACGGACCCGTGAGCAGTTCTTC; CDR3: CASSDSRRTREQFF
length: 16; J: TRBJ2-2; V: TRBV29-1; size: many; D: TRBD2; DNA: TGCAGCGTGAAAAAGGGGGGACTAGCGGGAGACGGGGAGCTGTTTTTT; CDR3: CSVKKGGLAGDGELFF
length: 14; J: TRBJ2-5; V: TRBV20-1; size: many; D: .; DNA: TGCAGTGCTAGAGATCCGACGGAACAAGAGACCCAGTACTTC; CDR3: CSARDPTEQETQYF
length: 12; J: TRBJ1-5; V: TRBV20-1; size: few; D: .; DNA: TGCAGTGCTAGAGGCGGCAATCAGCCCCAGAATTTT; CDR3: CSARGGNQPQNF
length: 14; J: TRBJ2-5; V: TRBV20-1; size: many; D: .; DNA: TGCAGTGCTAGTAGGGACGGGGGACAAGAGACCCAGTACTTC; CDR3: CSASRDGGQETQYF
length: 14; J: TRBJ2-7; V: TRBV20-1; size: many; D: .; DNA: TGCAGTGCTAGAGACCCAGCCATCCCCTTCGAGCAGTACTTC; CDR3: CSARDPAIPFEQYF
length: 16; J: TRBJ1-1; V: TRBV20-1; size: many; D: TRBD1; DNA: TGCAGTGCTAGGGACAGGGGGAGGTCTGCGGACACTGAAGCTTTCTTT; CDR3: CSARDRGRSADTEAFF
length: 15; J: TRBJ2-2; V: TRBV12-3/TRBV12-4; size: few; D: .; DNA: TGTGCCAGCAGTTTAGGGGGGCTGGGCACCGGGGAGCTGTTTTTT; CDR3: CASSLGGLGTGELFF
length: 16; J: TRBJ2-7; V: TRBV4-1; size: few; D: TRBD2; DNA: TGCGCCAGCAGCCAAGCACTAGCGGGAGATCGATACGAGCAGTACTTC; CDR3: CASSQALAGDRYEQYF
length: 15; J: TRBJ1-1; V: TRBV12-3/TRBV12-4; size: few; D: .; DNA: TGTGCCAGCAGTCCCTCGTCTTTAAAGGGTACTGAAGCTTTCTTT; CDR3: CASSPSSLKGTEAFF
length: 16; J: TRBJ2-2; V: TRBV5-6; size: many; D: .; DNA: TGTGCCAGCAGCTCACTCCCGACAGGGAACACCGGGGAGCTGTTTTTT; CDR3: CASSSLPTGNTGELFF
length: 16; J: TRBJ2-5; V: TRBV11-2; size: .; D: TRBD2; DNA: TGTGCCAGCATGCACTTGGTGCGGGGACTACAAGAGACCCAGTACTTC; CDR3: CASMHLVRGLQETQYF
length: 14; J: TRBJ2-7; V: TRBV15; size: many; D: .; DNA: TGTGCCACCAGCGTCCTAGCCAAGGACTACGAGCAGTACTTC; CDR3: CATSVLAKDYEQYF
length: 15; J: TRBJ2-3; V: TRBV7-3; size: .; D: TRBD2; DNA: TGTGCCAGCAGCCAACTAGCGGCCAGCACAGATACGCAGTATTTT; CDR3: CASSQLAASTDTQYF
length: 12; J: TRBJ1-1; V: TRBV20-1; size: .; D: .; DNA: TGCAGTGCTAGAGATGGTGACACTGAAGCTTTCTTT; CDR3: CSARDGDTEAFF
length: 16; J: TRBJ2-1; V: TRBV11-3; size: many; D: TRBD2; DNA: TGTGCCAGCAGCCTCGGACTAGCGGGGAGCAACAATGAGCAGTTCTTC; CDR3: CASSLGLAGSNNEQFF
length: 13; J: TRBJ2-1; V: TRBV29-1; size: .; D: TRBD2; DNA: TGCAGCGAGGGACTAGCGGGAGTCAATGAGCAGTTCTTC; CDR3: CSEGLAGVNEQFF
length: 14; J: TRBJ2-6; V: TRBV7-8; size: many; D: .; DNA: TGTGCCAGCAGCCCCAGTACTGGGGCCAACGTCCTGACTTTC; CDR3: CASSPSTGANVLTF
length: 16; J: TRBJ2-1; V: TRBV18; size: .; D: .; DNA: TGTGCCAGCTCGTTGGGGCGGAAGAGCTCCTACAATGAGCAGTTCTTC; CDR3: CASSLGRKSSYNEQFF
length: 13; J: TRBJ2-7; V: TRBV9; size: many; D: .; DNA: TGTGCCAGCAAGGAGGGGGCCTCCTACGAGCAGTACTTC; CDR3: CASKEGASYEQYF
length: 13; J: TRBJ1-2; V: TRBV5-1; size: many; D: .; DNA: TGCGCCAGCAGCTTGGGACCGAACTATGGCTACACCTTC; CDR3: CASSLGPNYGYTF
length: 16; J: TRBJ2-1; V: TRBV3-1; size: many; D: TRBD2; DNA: TGTGCCAGCAGCCAAGTCTCACTAGCGGGAGGGAATGAGCAGTTCTTC; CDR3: CASSQVSLAGGNEQFF
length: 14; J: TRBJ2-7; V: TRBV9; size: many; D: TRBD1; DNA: TGTGCCAGCAGCCTCGGACAGGACTCCTACGAGCAGTACTTC; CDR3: CASSLGQDSYEQYF
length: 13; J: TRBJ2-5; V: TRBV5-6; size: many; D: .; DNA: TGTGCCAGCAGGCAGGGCGCCCAAGAGACCCAGTACTTC; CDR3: CASRQGAQETQYF
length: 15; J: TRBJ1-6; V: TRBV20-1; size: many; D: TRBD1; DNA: TGCAGTGCTTCACAGGGGGCAGACTATAATTCACCCCTCCACTTT; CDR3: CSASQGADYNSPLHF
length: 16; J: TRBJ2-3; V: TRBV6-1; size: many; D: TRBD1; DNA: TGTGCCAGCAGTACCATGGACAGGGTGGGGGCAGATACGCAGTATTTT; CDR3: CASSTMDRVGADTQYF
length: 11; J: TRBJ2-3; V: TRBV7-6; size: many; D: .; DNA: TGTGCCAGCAGCTCCTCAGATACGCAGTATTTT; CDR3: CASSSSDTQYF
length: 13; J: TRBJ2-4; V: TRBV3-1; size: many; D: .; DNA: TGTGCCAGCAGCCAGGGTGCCAAAAACATTCAGTACTTC; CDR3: CASSQGAKNIQYF
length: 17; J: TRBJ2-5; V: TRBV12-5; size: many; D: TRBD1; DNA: TGTGCTAGTGGTTTGATCTACCGGGACAGGGGGCTGGAGACCCAGTACTTC; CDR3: CASGLIYRDRGLETQYF
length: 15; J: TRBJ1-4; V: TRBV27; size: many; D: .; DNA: TGTGCCAGCAGTCTCACAACCTCAACTAATGAAAAACTGTTTTTT; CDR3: CASSLTTSTNEKLFF
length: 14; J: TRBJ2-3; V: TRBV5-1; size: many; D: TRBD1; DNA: TGCGCCAGCAGCCTACAGGGGAGTGCAGATACGCAGTATTTT; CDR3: CASSLQGSADTQYF
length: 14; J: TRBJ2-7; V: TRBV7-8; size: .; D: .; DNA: TGTGCCAGCAGCTTACGGACAGACCACTACGAGCAGTACTTC; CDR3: CASSLRTDHYEQYF
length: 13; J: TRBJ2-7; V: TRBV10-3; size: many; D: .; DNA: TGTGCCATCAGTGTTGGGAGGAGCGACGAGCAGTACTTC; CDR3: CAISVGRSDEQYF
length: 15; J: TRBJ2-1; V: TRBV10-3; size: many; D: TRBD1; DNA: TGTGCCATCGCCACCGGGACAGGGTCCTACAATGAGCAGTTCTTC; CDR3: CAIATGTGSYNEQFF
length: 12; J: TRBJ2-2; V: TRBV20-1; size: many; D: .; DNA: TGCAGTGCTAGTAATGGCAGGCCGGAGCTGTTTTTT; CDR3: CSASNGRPELFF
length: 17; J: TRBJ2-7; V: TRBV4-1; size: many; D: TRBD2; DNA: TGCGCCAGCAGCCACAGTCATGGGCGGGAGGTGACCTACGAGCAGTACTTC; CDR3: CASSHSHGREVTYEQYF
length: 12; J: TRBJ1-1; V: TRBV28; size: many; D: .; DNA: TGTGCCAGCAGTTTAAGGGGTTGGGGTGCTTTCTTT; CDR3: CASSLRGWGAFF
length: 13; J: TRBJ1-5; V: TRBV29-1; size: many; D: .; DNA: TGCAGCGTTGCACAGGCCCTGGGGCAGCCCCAGCATTTT; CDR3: CSVAQALGQPQHF
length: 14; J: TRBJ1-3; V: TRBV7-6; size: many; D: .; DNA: TGTGCCAGCAGCTTAAGCAGGTCTGGAAACACCATATATTTT; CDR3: CASSLSRSGNTIYF